This record looks at one T cell receptor (beta chain) sequence and its context. The antigen remains undetermined. The data belong to a study of human T cells and chemical hapten exposure. Time point noted: patch test 1, 2 weeks after DPC sensitization. Treatment indicated: therapeutic diphenylcyclopropenone sensitization with weekly scalp DPC. Per germline, CDR1 DFQATT and CDR2 SNEGSKA (reference sequence). V was clipped by 2 bases and J by 6 bases, with 16 bases between them. The CDR3 spans 14 residues. TCRdb re-derived calls from the RACE reads in MiXCR, one entry per CDR3 protein. The data contain about 74,000 distinct CDR3 sequences, approximately 35% of them singletons. Overall study findings and caveats: TCRs above 1 in 1000 frequency did not change with DPC sensitization. Because all patients had alopecia, their immune responses might differ from healthy ones. Compared to controls, expanded TCRs made significantly more large clusters of similar CDR3s.

The origin of this receptor is a man in his forties or fifties with alopecia areata. Some clones in this sample may be carry-over from other donors' samples. This chain joins TRBV20-1 and TRBJ1-2, with D unclear. The sequencing here drew on whole blood, taken in connection with sensitization to the hapten diphenylcyclopropenone (DPC). In DNA form, the CDR3 reads TGCAGTGCTAGAAACAGTCCCTACGCTGATGGCTACACCTTC. Amino acid sequence: CSARNSPYADGYTF.